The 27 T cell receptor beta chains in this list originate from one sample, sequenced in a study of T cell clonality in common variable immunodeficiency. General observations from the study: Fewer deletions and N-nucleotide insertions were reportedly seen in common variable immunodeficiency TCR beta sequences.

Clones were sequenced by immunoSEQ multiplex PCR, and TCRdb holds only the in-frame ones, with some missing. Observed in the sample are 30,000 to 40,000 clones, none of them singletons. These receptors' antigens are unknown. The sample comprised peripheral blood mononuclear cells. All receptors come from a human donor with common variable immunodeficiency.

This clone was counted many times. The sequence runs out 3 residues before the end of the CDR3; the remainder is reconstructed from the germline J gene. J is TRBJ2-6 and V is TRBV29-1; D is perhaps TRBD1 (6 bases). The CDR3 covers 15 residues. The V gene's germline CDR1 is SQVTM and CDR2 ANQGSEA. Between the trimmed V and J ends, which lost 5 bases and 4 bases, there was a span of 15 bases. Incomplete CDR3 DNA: TGCAGCGTTACGCTACAGGGAGCCGGGGCCAACGTC. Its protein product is CSVTLQGAGANV. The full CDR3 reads CSVTLQGAGANVLTF.

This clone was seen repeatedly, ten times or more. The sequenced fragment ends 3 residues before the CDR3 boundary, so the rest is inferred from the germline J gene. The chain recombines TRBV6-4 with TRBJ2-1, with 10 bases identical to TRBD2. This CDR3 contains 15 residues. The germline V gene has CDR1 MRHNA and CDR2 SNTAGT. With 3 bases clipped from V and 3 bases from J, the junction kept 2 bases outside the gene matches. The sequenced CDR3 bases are TGTGCCAGCAGTGAGGTAGCGGGAGGCTACAATGAG. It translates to CASSEVAGGYNE. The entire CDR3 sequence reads CASSEVAGGYNEQFF.

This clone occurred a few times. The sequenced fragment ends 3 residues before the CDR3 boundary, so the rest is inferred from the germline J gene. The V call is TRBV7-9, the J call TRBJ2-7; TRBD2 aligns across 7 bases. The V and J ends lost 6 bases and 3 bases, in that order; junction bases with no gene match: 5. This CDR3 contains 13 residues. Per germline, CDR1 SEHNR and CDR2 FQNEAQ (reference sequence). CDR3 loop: CASRAGTNYEQYF. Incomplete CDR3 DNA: TGTGCCAGCAGGGCCGGGACTAACTACGAG.

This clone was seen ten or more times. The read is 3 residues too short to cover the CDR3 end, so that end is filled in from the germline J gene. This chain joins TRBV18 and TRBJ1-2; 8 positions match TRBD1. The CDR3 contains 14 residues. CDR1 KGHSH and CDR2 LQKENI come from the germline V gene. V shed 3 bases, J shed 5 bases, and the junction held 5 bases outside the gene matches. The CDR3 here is CASSPRTGHYGYTF. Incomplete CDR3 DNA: TGTGCCAGCTCACCGAGGACAGGGCATTATGGC.

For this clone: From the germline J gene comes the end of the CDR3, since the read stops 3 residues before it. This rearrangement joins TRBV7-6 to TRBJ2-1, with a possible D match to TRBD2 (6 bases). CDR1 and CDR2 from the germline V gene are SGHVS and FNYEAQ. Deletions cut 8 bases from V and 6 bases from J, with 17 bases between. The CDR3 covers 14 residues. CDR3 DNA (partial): TGTGCCAGCGGGGTAGGAGGGGCGATCAATGAG. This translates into CASGVGGAINE. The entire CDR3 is CASGVGGAINEQFF.

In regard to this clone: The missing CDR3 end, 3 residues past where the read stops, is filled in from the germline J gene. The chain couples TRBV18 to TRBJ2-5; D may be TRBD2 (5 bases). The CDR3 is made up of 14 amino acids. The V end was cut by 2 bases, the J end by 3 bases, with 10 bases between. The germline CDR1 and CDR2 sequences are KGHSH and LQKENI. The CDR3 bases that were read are TGTGCCAGCTCACCAGGTATCGGGGAAGAGACC. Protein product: CASSPGIGEET. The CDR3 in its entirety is CASSPGIGEETQYF.

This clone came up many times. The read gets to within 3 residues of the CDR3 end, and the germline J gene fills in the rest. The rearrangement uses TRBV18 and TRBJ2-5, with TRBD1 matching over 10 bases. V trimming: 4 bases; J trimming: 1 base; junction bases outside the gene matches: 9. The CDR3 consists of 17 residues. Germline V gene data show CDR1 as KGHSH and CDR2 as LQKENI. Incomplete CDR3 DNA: TGTGCCAGCTCACTTTACTCCGGGACAGGGGTCCAAGAGACC. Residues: CASSLYSGTGVQET. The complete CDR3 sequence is CASSLYSGTGVQETQYF.

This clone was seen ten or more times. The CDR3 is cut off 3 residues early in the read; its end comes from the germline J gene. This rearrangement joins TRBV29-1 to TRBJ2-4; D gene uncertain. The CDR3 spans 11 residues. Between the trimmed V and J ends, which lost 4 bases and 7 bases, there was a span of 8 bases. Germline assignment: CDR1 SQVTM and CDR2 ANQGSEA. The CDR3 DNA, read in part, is TGCAGCGTTGCGTTAGAGAACATT. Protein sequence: CSVALENI. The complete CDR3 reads CSVALENIQYF.

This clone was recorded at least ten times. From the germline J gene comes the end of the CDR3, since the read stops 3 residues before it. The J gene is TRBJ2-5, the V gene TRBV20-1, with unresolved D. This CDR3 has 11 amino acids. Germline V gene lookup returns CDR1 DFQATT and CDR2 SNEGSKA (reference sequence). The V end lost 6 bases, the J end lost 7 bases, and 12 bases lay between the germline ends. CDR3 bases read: TGCAGTGCCCACTATGAAGGGACC. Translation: CSAHYEGT. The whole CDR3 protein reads CSAHYEGTQYF.

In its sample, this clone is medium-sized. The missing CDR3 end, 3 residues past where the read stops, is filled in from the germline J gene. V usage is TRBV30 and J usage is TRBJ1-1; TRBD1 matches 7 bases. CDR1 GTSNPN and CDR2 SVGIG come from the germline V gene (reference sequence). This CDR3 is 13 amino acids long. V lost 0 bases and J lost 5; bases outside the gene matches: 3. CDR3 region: CAWSVNRGTEAFF. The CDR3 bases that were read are TGTGCCTGGAGTGTTAACAGGGGAACTGAA.

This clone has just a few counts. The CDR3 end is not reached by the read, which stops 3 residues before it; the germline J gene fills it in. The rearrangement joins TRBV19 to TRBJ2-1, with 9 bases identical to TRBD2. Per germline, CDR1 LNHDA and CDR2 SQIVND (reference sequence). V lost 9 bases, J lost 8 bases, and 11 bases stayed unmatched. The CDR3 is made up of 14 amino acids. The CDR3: CASSLSGRSDEQFF. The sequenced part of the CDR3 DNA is TGTGCCAGCAGCCTTAGCGGGAGATCGGATGAG.

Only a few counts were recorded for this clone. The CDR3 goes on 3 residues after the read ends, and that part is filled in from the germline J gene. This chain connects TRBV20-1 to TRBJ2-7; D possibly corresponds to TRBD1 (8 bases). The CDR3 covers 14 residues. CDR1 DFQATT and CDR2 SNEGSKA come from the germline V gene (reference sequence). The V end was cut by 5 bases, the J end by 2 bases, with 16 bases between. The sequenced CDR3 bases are TGCAGTGCTTTTACAGGGGGGGCAACCTACGAG. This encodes CSAFTGGATYE. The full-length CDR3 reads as CSAFTGGATYEQYF.

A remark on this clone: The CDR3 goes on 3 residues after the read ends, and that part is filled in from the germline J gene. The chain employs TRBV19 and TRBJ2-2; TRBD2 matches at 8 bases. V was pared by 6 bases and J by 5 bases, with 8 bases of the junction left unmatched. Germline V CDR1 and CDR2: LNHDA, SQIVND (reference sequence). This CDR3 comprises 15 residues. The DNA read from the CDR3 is TGTGCCAGTAGGCAGCGGGAGATTGGTACCGGGGAG. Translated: CASRQREIGTGE. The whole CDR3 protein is CASRQREIGTGELFF.

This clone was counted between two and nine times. CDR3 amino acids: CASSGRQGGNSPLHF. The CDR3 DNA, read in part, is TGTGCCAGCAGCGGTCGACAGGGCGGTAATTCACCC. This rearrangement joins TRBV7-9 to TRBJ1-6; 7 nucleotides align to TRBD1. Sequencing ends 3 residues short of the CDR3 end; the germline J gene provides the rest. V shed 5 bases and J 6 bases; nucleotides not matched to a gene: 7. Germline V gene sequence: CDR1 SEHNR, CDR2 FQNEAQ (reference sequence). There are 15 residues in the CDR3.

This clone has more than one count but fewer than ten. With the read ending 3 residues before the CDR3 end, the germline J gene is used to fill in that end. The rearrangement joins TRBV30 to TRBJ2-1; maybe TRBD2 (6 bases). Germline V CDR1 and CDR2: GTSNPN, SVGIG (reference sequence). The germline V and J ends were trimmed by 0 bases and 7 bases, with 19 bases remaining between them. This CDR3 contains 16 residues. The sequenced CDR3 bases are TGTGCCTGGAGTGTACCTATTGGAGCCGCGGGGAATGAG. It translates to CAWSVPIGAAGNE. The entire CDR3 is CAWSVPIGAAGNEQFF. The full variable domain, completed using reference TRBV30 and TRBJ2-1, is SQTIHQWPATLVQPVGSPLSLECTVEGTSNPNLYWYRQAAGRGLQLLFYSVGIGQISSEVPQNLSASRPQDRQFILSSKKLLLSDSGFYLCAWSVPIGAAGNEQFFGPGTRLTVL.

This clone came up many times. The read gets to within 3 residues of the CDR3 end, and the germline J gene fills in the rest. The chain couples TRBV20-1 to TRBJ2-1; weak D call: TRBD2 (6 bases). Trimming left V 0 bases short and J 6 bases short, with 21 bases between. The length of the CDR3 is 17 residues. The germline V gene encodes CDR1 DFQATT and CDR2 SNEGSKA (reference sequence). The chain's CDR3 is CSARDGLTGLRGNEQFF. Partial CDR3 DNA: TGCAGTGCTAGAGATGGGTTAACGGGACTGCGGGGCAATGAG.

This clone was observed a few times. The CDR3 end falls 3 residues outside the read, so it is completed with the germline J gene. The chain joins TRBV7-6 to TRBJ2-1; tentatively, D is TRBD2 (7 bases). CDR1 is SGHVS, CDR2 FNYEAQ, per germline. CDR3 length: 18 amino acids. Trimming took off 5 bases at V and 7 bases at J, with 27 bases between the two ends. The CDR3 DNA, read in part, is TGTGCCAGCAGCCTTCTAGAGGGGGAGGGCCACCTAGGGAATGAG. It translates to CASSLLEGEGHLGNE. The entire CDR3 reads CASSLLEGEGHLGNEQFF.

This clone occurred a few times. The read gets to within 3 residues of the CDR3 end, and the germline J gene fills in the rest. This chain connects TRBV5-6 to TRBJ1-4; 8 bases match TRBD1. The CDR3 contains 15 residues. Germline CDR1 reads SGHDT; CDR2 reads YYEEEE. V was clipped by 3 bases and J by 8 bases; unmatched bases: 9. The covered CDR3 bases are TGTGCCAGCAGCTCAGGGGGACAGGAACCAGAAAAA. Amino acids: CASSSGGQEPEK. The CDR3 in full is CASSSGGQEPEKLFF.

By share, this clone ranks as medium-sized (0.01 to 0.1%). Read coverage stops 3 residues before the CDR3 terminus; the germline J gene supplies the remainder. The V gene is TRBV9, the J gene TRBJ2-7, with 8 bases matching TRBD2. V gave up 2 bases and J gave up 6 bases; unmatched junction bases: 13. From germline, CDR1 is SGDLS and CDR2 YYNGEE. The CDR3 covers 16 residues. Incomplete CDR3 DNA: TGTGCCAGCAGCGTCTCCGGGGGGGGAGGGCCTCGCGAG. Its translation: CASSVSGGGGPRE. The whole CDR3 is CASSVSGGGGPREQYF.

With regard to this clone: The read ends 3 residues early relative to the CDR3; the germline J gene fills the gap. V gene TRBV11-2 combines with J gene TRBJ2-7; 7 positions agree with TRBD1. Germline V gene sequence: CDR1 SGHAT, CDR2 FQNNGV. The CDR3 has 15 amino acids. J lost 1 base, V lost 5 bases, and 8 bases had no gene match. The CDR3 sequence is CASSRIQGRSYEQYF. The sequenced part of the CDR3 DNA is TGTGCCAGCAGCAGGATACAGGGGCGGTCCTACGAG.

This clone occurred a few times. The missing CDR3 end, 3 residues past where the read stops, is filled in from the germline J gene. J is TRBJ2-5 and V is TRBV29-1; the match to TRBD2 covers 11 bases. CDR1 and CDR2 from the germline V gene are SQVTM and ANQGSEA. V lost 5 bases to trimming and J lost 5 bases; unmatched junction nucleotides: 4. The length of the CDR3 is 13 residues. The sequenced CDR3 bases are TGCAGCGTTCCGACTAGCGGGATGGAGACC. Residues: CSVPTSGMET. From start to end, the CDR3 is CSVPTSGMETQYF.

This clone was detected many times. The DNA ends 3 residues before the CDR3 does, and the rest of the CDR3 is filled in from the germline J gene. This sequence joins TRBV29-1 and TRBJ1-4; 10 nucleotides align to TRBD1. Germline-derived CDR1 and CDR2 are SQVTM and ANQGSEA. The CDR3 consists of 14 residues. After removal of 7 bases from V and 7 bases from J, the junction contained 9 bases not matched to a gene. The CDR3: CSATDRGSSEKLFF. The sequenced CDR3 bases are TGCAGCGCTACGGACAGGGGGTCTAGTGAAAAA.

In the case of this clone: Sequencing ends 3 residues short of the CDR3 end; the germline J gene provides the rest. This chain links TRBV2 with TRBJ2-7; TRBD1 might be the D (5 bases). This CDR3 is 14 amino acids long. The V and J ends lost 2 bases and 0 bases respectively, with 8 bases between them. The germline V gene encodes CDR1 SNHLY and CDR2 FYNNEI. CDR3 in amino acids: CASSEQGVSYEQYF. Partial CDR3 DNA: TGTGCCAGCAGTGAACAGGGCGTCTCCTACGAG.

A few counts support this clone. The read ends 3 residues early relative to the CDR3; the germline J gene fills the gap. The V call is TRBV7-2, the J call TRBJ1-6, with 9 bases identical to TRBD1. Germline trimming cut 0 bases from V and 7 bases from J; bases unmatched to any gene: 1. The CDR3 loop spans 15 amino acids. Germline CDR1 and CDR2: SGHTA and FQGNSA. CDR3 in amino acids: CASSLAGTGNSPLHF. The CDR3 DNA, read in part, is TGTGCCAGCAGCTTAGCCGGGACAGGGAATTCACCC.

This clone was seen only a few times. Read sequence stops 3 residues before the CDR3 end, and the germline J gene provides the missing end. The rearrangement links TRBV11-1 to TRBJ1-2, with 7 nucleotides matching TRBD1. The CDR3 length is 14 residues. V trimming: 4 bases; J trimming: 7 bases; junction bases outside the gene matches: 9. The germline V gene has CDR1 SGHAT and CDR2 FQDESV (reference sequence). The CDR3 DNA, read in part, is TGTGCCAGCAGCTCGACAGGGAGATTCGGTGGC. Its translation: CASSSTGRFGG. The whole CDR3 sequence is CASSSTGRFGGYTF.

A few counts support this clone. The CDR3 region is CASTPSAYTEAFF. The CDR3 DNA, read in part, is TGTGCCAGTACCCCCTCCGCGTACACTGAA. This rearrangement joins TRBV19 to TRBJ1-1; no clear D gene. The sequence runs out 3 residues before the end of the CDR3; the remainder is reconstructed from the germline J gene. The CDR3 totals 13 residues. Per germline, CDR1 LNHDA and CDR2 SQIVND (reference sequence). V was trimmed by 7 bases and J by 3 bases, leaving 12 bases between them. Drawing the rest from reference TRBV19 and TRBJ1-1, the complete variable domain is DGGITQSPKYLFRKEGQNVTLSCEQNLNHDAMYWYRQDPGQGLRLIYYSQIVNDFQKGDIAEGYSVSREKKESFPLTVTSAQKNPTAFYLCASTPSAYTEAFFGQGTRLTVV.

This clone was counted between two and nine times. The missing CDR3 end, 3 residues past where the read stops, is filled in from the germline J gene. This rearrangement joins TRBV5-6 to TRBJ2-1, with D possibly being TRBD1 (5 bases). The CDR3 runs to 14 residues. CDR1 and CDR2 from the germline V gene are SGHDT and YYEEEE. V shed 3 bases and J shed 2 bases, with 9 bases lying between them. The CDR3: CASSSRVTYNEQFF. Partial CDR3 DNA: TGTGCCAGCAGCTCCAGGGTTACCTACAATGAG. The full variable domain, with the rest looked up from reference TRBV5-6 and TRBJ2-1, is DAGVTQSPTHLIKTRGQQVTLRCSPKSGHDTVSWYQQALGQGPQFIFQYYEEEERQRGNFPDRFSGHQFPNYSSELNVNALLLGDSALYLCASSSRVTYNEQFFGPGTRLTVL.